The 2 T cell receptor beta chains below were found in one sample sequenced in a study of glioma-infiltrating T cells after dendritic cell vaccination. Measured with immunoSEQ multiplex PCR; TCRdb has only the in-frame clones, and not every one. The table records more than 100,000 clones, roughly 81% of them present only once. Source: blood, taken before dendritic cell vaccination. These receptors were taken from a human donor with glioblastoma.

This clone was picked up a small number of times. Other DNA sequences in the sample encode the same CDR3. V usage is TRBV18 and J usage is TRBJ2-3; the match to TRBD2 covers 12 bases. The J segment lost 1 base and the V segment lost 1 base, leaving 3 bases of the junction unmatched. CDR3 length equals 17 residues. Germline CDR1 reads KGHSH; CDR2 reads LQKENI. CDR3 nucleotide sequence: TGTGCCAGCTCACCACTACTAGCGGGGGGTGGCACAGATACGCAGTATTTT. Its protein is CASSPLLAGGGTDTQYF.

The chain uses TRBV5-1 and TRBJ2-7; TRBD1 might be the D (6 bases). The CDR3 runs 14 residues. V lost 0 bases to trimming and J lost 4 bases, with 11 bases between them. The germline gives CDR1 SGHRS, CDR2 YFSETQ. The CDR3 here is CASSLVRTDYEQYF. The CDR3 DNA reads as TGCGCCAGCAGCTTGGTTCGGACAGATTACGAGCAGTACTTC.